A single sample gave rise to the 5 T cell receptor beta chains below, sequenced in a study of cytomegalovirus exposure and HLA in healthy donors. Profiled with immunoSEQ multiplex PCR; TCRdb holds only in-frame clones, not every one. The sample yields roughly 100,000 clones, 88% seen once. Sequencing input: PBMCs. These receptors came from a young woman in good health and CMV-seropositive.

The CDR3: CASSLNRGSSEAFF. The CDR3 region has the DNA TGTGCCAGCAGTCTCAACAGGGGGAGCTCTGAAGCTTTCTTT. The chain couples TRBV27 to TRBJ1-1; 8 bases map to TRBD1. This CDR3 has 14 amino acids. CDR1 and CDR2 from the germline V gene are MNHEY and SMNVEV (reference sequence). Losses at the gene ends were 5 bases for V and 6 bases for J; bases not matched to a gene: 8.

The V gene is TRBV19, the J gene TRBJ1-5; D may be TRBD1 (6 bases). The CDR3 is made up of 15 amino acids. Trimming removed 6 bases from V and 9 bases from J, with 21 bases in between. The germline gives CDR1 LNHDA, CDR2 SQIVND (reference sequence). CDR3 bases: TGTGCCAGTAGGACTTCCCCCGACAGGTCGTGGCCCCAGCATTTT. This encodes CASRTSPDRSWPQHF.

The chain recombines TRBV27 with TRBJ2-3; TRBD2 matches at 8 bases. This CDR3 contains 17 residues. Losses at the gene ends were 3 bases for V and 0 bases for J; bases not matched to a gene: 8. Germline loops: CDR1 MNHEY, CDR2 SMNVEV (reference sequence). In DNA, the CDR3 is TGTGCCAGCAGTTTTGCACCTTCTAGCGGGAGCACAGATACGCAGTATTTT. It is translated as CASSFAPSSGSTDTQYF.

V is TRBV5-4 and J is TRBJ2-2; tentative D call: TRBD2 (6 bases). The V end was cut by 2 bases, the J end by 6 bases, with 17 bases between. The V gene's germline CDR1 is SGHNT and CDR2 YYREEE (reference sequence). The CDR3 sequence is 16 residues long. This CDR3 is CASSFPGASGAGELFF. The DNA of the CDR3 is TGTGCCAGCAGCTTTCCCGGGGCCTCGGGGGCCGGGGAGCTGTTTTTT.

This chain joins TRBV27 and TRBJ1-1, with 8 bases lining up with TRBD1. Germline V gives CDR1 MNHEY, CDR2 SMNVEV (reference sequence). The CDR3 extends over 14 amino acids. The J segment lost 3 bases and the V segment lost 5 bases, leaving 5 bases of the junction unmatched. CDR3 nucleotides: TGTGCCAGCAGTATAGGACAGGGTTACACTGAAGCTTTCTTT. As protein: CASSIGQGYTEAFF.